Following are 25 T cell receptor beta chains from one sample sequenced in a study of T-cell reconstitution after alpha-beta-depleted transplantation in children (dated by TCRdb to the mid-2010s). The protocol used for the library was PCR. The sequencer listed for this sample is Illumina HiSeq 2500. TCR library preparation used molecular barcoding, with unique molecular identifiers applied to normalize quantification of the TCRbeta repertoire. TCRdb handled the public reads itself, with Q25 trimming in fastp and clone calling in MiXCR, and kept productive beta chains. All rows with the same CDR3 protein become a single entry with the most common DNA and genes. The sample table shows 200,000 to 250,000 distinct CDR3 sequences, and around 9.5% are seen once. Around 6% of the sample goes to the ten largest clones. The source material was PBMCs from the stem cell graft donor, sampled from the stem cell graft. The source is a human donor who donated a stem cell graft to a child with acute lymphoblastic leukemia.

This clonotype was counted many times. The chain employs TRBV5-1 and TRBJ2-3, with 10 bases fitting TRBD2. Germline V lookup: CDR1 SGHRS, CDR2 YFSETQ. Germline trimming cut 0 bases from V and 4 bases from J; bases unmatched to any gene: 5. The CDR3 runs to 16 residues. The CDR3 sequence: CASSLELAGPADTQYF. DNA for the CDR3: TGCGCCAGCAGCTTGGAACTAGCGGGACCAGCAGATACGCAGTATTTT.

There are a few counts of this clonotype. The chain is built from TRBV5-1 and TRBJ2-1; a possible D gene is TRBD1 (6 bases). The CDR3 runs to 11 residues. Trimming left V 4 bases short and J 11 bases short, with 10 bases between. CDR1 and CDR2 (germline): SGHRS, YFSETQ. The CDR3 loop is CASSGDRQQFF. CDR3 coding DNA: TGCGCCAGCAGCGGAGACAGGCAGCAGTTCTTC.

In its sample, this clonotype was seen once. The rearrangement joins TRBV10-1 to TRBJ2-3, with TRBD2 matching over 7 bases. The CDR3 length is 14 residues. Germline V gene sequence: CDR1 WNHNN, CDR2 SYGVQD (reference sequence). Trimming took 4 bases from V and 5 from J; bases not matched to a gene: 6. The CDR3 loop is CASSATSFGDTQYF. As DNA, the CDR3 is TGCGCCAGCAGTGCGACTAGCTTTGGAGATACGCAGTATTTT.

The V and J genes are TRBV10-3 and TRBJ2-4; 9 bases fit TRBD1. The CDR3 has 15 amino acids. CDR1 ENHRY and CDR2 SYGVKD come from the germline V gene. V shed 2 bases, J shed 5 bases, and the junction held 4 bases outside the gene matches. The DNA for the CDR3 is TGTGCCATCAGTGAGGACAGGGGGTGGCAAAACATTCAGTACTTC. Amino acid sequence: CAISEDRGWQNIQYF.

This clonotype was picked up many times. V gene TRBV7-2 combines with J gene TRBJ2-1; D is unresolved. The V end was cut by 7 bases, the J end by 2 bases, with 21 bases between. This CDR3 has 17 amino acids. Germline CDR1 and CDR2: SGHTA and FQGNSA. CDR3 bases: TGTGCCAGCAACGTACGTGACGCAAGATCACCCTACAATGAGCAGTTCTTC. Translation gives CASNVRDARSPYNEQFF. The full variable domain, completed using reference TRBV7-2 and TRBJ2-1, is GAGVSQSPSNKVTEKGKDVELRCDPISGHTALYWYRQSLGQGLEFLIYFQGNSAPDKSGLPSDRFSAERTGGSVSTLTIQRTQQEDSAVYLCASNVRDARSPYNEQFFGPGTRLTVL.

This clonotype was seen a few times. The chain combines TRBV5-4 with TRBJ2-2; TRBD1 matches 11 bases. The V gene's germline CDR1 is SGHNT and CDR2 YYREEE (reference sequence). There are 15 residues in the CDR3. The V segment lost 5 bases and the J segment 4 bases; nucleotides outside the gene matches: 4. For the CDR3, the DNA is TGTGCCAGCAGACGGGACAGGGGGGTCACCGGGGAGCTGTTTTTT. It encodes CASRRDRGVTGELFF.

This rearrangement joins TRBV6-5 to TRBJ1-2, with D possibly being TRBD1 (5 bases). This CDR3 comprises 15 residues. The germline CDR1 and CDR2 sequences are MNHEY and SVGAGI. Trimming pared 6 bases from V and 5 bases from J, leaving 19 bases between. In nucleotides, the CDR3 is TGTGCCAGCAGCTACCTGGGCCAGGGCCCTTATGGCTACACCTTC. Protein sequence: CASSYLGQGPYGYTF.

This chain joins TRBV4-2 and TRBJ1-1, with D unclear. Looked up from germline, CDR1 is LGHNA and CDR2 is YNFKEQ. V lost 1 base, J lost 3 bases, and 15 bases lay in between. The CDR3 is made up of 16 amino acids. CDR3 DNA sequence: TGTGCCAGCAGCCAAGTCGAGGAGGGCCCGGACACTGAAGCTTTCTTT. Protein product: CASSQVEEGPDTEAFF.

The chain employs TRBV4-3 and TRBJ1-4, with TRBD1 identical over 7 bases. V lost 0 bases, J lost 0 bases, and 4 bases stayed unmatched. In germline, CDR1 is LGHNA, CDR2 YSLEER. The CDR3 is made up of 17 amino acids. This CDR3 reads CASSQEWQGATNEKLFF. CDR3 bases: TGCGCCAGCAGCCAAGAATGGCAGGGGGCAACTAATGAAAAACTGTTTTTT.

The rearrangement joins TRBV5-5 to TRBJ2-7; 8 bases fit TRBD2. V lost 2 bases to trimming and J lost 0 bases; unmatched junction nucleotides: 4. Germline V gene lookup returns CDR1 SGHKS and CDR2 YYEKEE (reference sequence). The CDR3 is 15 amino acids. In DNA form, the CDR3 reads TGTGCCAGCAGCTTACAAGCGGGAGTCTCCTACGAGCAGTACTTC. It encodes CASSLQAGVSYEQYF.

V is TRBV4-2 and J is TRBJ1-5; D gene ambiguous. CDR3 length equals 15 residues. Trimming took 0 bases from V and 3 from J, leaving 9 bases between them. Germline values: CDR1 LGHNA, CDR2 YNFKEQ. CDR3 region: CASSQEAYFNQPQHF. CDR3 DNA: TGTGCCAGCAGCCAAGAGGCCTATTTCAATCAGCCCCAGCATTTT.

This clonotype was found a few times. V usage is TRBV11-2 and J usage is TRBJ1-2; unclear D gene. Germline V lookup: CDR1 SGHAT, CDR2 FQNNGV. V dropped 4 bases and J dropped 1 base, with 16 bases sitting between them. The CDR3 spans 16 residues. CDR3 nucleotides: TGTGCCAGCAGCTCCCTAAGCACACGGGTTAACTATGGCTACACCTTC. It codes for CASSSLSTRVNYGYTF. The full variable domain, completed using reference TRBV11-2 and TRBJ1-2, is EAGVAQSPRYKIIEKRQSVAFWCNPISGHATLYWYQQILGQGPKLLIQFQNNGVVDDSQLPKDRFSAERLKGVDSTLKIQPAKLEDSAVYLCASSSLSTRVNYGYTFGSGTRLTVV.

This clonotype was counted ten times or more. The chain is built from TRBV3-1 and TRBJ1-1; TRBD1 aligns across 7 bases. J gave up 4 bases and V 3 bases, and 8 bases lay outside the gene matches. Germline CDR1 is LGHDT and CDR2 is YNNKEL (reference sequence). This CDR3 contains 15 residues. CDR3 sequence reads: CASSQPQGLGTEAFF. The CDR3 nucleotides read TGTGCCAGCAGCCAGCCACAGGGGTTGGGCACTGAAGCTTTCTTT.

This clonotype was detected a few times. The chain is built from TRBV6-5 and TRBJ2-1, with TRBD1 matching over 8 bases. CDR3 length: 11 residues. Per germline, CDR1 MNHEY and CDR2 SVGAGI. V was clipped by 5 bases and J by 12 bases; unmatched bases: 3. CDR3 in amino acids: CASSQGAVQFF. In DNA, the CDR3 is TGTGCCAGCAGTCAGGGGGCTGTGCAGTTCTTC.

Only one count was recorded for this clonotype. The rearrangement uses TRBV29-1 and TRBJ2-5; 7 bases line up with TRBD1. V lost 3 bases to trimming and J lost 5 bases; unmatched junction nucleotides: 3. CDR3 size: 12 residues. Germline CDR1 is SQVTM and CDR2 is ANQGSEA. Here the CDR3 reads CSVEWDSETQYF. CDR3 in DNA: TGCAGCGTTGAGTGGGACAGTGAGACCCAGTACTTC.

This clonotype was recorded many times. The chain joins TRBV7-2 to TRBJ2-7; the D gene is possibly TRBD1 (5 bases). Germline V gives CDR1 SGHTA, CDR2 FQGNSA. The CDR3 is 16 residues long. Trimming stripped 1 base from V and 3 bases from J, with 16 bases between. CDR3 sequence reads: CASSLVAGAYNYEQYF. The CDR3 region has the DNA TGTGCCAGCAGCTTAGTGGCTGGGGCCTACAACTACGAGCAGTACTTC.

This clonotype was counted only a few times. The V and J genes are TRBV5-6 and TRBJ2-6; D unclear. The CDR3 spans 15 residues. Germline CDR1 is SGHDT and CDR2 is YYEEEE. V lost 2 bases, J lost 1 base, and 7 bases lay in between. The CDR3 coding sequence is TGTGCCAGCAGCTTTCCGGAATCTGGGGCCAACGTCCTGACTTTC. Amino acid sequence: CASSFPESGANVLTF.

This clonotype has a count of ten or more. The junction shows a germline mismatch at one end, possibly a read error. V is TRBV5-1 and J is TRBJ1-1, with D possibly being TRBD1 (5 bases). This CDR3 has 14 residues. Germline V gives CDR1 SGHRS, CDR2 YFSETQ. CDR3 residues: CASSLVGGDTEAFF. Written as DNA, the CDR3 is TGTGCCAGCAGCTTAGTTGGGGGGGACACTGAAGCTTTCTTT.

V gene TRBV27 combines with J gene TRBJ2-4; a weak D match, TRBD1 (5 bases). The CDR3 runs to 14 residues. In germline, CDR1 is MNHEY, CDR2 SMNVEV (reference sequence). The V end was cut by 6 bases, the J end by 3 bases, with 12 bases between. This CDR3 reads CASRRVGDKNIQYF. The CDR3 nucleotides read TGTGCCAGCAGGCGAGTAGGGGACAAAAACATTCAGTACTTC.

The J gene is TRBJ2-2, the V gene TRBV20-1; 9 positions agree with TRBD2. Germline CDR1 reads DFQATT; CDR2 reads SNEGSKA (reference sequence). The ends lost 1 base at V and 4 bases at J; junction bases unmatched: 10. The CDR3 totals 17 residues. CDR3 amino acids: CSARGSGGPLGTGELFF. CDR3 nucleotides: TGCAGTGCTAGAGGTAGCGGGGGCCCTCTGGGCACCGGGGAGCTGTTTTTT.

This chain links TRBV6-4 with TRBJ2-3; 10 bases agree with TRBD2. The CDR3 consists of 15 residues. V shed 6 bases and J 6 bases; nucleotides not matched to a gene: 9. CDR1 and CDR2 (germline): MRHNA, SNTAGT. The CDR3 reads CASSESGGAMDTQYF. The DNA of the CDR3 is TGTGCCAGCAGCGAAAGCGGGGGGGCCATGGATACGCAGTATTTT.

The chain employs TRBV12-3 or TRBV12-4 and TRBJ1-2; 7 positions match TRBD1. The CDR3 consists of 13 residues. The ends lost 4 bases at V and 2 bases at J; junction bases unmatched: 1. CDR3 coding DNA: TGTGCCAGCAGTTGGGACAGCAACTATGGCTACACCTTC. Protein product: CASSWDSNYGYTF.

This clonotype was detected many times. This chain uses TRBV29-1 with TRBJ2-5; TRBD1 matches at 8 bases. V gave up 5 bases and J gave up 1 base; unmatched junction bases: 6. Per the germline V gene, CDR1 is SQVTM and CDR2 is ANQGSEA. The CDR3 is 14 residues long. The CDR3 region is CSVSDRGSQETQYF. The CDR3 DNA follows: TGCAGCGTTTCCGACAGGGGAAGCCAAGAGACCCAGTACTTC.

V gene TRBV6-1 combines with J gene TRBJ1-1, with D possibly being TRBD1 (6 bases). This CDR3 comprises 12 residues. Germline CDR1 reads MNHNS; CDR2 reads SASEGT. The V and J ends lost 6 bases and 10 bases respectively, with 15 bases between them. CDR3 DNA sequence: TGTGCCAGCAGGTTGGTCGAAGGGGGAGCTTTCTTT. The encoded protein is CASRLVEGGAFF.

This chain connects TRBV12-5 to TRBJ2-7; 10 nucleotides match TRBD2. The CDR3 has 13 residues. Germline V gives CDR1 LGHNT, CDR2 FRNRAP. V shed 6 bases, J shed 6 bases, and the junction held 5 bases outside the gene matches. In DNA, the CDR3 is TGTGCTAGTGGCCAAGCTAGCGGGGGCGAGCAGTACTTC. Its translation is CASGQASGGEQYF. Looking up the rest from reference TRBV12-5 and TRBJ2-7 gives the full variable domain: DARVTQTPRHKVTEMGQEVTMRCQPILGHNTVFWYRQTMMQGLELLAYFRNRAPLDDSGMPKDRFSAEMPDATLATLKIQPSEPRDSAVYFCASGQASGGEQYFGPGTRLTVT.